In its sample, the clone carrying this TCR beta chain was seen once. The antigen remains unidentified. A second PCR of 7 to 11 cycles used a sample-barcoded 5' primer and a J-beta primer mix. One entry per CDR3 protein results from TCRdb running MiXCR on the 5' RACE reads. This sample carries 950,000 to 1,200,000 distinct CDR3 sequences, about two fifths of them seen once, and the ten largest clones take under 15%. The CDR3 is 16 amino acids. The V segment lost 7 bases and the J segment 1 base; nucleotides outside the gene matches: 3. The sample originates from a study of blood T cells in healthy people across ages. Study-wide results and limits: Unknown donor CMV status possibly confounded expanded clonotype changes.

Sequencing was done on a sample of blood. V and J are TRBV12-3 or TRBV12-4 and TRBJ2-2; 13 bases map to TRBD2. This clonotype was sampled from a man younger than 35 in good health. The CDR3 nucleotides are TGTGCCAGCATCCGGACTAGCGGGGGGAACACCGGGGAGCTGTTTTTT. Translating it yields CASIRTSGGNTGELFF.